This T cell receptor (beta chain) was documented in a study of T cells in Graves' hyperthyroidism and ophthalmopathy. Study results and caveats: Most clonotypes expanded in thyroid above 0.001 were likewise present in blood.

For ophthalmopathy patients, the Clinical Activity Score was at least 3 and the NOSPECS grade at least 4; duration was under 3 months. The CDR3 extends over 14 amino acids. CDR1 is DFQATT, CDR2 SNEGSKA, per germline (reference sequence). V lost 0 bases and J 6 bases, leaving 11 bases between the germline ends. The table lists this clonotype with a few counts. Its antigen remains unidentified. Amplified regions were TCR beta CDR3 sequences from RNA transcripts. Using the HTBI primer set, a first-round RT-PCR was run on the TCR CDR3. Each CDR3 protein is one row after TCRdb ran MiXCR on the multiplex PCR reads. The sample yields about 600,000 distinct CDR3 sequences, roughly a sixth seen once.

This TCR derives from a woman between 35 and 50 years old with Graves' ophthalmopathy. The chain employs TRBV20-1 and TRBJ1-4; D is perhaps TRBD1 (5 bases). The sequenced sample was blood. The chain's CDR3 is CSARDPRAHEKLFF. As DNA, the CDR3 is TGCAGTGCTAGAGATCCCAGGGCCCATGAAAAACTGTTTTTT.